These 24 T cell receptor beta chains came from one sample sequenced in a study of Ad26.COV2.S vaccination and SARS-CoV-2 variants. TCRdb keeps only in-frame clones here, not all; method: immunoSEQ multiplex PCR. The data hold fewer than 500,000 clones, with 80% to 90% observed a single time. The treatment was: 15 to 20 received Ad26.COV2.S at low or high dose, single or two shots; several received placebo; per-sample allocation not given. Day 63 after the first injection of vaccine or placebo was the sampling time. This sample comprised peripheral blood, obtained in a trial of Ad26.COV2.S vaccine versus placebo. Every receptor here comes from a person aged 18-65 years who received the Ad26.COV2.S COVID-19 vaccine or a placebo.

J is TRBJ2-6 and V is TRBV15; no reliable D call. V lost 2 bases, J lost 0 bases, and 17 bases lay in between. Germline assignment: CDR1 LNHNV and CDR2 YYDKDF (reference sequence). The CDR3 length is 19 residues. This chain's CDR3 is CATSRRKGPAGSGANVLTF. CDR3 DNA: TGTGCCACCAGCAGACGAAAAGGTCCGGCTGGCTCTGGGGCCAACGTCCTGACTTTC.

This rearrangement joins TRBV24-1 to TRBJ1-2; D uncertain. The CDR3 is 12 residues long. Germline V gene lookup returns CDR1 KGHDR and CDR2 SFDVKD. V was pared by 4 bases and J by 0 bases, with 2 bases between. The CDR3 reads CATSEANYGYTF. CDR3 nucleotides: TGTGCCACCAGTGAAGCTAACTATGGCTACACCTTC.

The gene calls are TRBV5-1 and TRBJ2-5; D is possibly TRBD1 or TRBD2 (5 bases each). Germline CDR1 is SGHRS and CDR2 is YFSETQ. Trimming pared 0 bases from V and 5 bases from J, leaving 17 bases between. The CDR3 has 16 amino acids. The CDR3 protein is CASSLGTWDPGETQYF. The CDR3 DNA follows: TGCGCCAGCAGCTTGGGGACCTGGGACCCTGGGGAGACCCAGTACTTC.

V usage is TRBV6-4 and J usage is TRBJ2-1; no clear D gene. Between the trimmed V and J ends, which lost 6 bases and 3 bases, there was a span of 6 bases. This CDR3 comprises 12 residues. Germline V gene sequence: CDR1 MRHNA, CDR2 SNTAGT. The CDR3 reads CASRVFYNEQFF. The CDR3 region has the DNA TGTGCCAGCAGGGTCTTCTACAATGAGCAGTTCTTC.

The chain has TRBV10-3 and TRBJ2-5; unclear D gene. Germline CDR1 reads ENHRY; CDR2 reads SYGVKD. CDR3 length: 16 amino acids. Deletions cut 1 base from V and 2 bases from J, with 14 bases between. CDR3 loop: CAISEYPAVLQETQYF. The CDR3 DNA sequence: TGTGCCATCAGTGAGTATCCAGCAGTTTTACAAGAGACCCAGTACTTC.

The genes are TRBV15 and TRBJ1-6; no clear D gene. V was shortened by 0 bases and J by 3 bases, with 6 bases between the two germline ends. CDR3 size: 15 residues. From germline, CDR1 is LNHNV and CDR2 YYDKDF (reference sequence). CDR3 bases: TGTGCCACCAGCAGAGACAGAAACTATAATTCACCCCTCCACTTT. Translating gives CATSRDRNYNSPLHF.

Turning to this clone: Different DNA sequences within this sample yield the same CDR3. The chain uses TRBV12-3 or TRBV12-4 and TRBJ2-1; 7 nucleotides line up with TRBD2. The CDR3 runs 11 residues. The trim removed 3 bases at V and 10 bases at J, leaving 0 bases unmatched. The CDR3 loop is CASSLRGEQFF. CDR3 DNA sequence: TGTGCCAGCAGTTTGCGGGGGGAGCAGTTCTTC.

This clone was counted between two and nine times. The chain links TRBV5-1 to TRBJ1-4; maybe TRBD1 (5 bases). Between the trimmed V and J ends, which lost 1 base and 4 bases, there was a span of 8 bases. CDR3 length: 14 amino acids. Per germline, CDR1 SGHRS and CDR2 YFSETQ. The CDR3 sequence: CASSLMGDNEKLFF. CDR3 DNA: TGCGCCAGCAGCTTGATGGGGGATAATGAAAAACTGTTTTTT.

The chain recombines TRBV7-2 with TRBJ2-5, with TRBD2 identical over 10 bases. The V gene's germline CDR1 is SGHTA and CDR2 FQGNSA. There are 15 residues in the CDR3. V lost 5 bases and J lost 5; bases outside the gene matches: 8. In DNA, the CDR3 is TGTGCCAGCAGCCCGAGCGGGGGGGCGTGGGAGACCCAGTACTTC. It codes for CASSPSGGAWETQYF.

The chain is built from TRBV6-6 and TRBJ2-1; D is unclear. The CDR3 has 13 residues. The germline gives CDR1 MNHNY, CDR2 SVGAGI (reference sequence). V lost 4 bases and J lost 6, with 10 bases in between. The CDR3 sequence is CASSSRLRNEQFF. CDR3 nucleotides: TGTGCCAGCAGTTCAAGGTTGCGCAATGAGCAGTTCTTC.

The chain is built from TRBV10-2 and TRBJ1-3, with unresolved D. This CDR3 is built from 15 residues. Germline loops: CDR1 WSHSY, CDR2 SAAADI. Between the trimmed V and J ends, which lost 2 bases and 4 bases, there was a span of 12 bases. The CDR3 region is CASSEAWGTGNTIYF. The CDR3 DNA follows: TGCGCCAGCAGTGAGGCGTGGGGAACGGGAAACACCATATATTTT.

The CDR3 nucleotides are TGCAGCGTTGATTTGTTCGGGACCGGCCCTCTGGGGCAGTACTTC. It translates to CSVDLFGTGPLGQYF. The chain carries TRBV29-1 and TRBJ2-7; the D call may be TRBD1 or TRBD2 (5 bases each). Trimming took 3 bases from V and 9 from J, leaving 24 bases between them. In germline, CDR1 is SQVTM, CDR2 ANQGSEA. The CDR3 spans 15 residues.

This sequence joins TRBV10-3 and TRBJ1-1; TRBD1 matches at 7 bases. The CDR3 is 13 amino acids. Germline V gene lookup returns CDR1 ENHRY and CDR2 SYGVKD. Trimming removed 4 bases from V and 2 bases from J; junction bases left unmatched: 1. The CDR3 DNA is TGTGCCATCAGTGGGACAGGTAACACTGAAGCTTTCTTT. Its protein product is CAISGTGNTEAFF.

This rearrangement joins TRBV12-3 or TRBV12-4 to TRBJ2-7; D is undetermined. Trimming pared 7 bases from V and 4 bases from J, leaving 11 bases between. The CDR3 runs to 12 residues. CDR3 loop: CASTLNPYEQYF. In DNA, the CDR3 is TGTGCCAGCACCCTAAATCCGTACGAGCAGTACTTC.

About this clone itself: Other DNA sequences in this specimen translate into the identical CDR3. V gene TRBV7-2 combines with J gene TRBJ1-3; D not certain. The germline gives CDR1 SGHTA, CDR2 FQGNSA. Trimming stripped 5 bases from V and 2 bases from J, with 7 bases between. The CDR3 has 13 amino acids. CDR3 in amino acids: CASSTRAGNTIYF. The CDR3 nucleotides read TGTGCCAGCAGCACGCGGGCTGGAAACACCATATATTTT.

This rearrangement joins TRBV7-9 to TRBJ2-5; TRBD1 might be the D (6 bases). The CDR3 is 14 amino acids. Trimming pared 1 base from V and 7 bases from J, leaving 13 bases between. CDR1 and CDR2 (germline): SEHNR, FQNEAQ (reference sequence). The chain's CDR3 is CASSLGGQAGTQYF. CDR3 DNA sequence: TGTGCCAGCAGCTTAGGGGGGCAGGCGGGGACCCAGTACTTC. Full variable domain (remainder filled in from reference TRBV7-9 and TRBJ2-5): DTGVSQNPRHKITKRGQNVTFRCDPISEHNRLYWYRQTLGQGPEFLTYFQNEAQLEKSRLLSDRFSAERPKGSFSTLEIQRTEQGDSAMYLCASSLGGQAGTQYFGPGTRLLVL.

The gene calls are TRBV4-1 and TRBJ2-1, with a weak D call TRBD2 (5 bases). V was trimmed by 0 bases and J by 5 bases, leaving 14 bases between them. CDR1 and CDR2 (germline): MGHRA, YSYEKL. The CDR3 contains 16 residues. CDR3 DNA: TGCGCCAGCAGCCAAGATTACGCCCGGGGTAACAATGAGCAGTTCTTC. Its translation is CASSQDYARGNNEQFF.

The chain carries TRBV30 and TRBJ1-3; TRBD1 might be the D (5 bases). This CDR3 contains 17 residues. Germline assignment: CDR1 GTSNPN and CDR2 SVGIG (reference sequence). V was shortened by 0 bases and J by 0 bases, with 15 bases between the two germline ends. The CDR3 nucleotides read TGTGCCTGGAGTGTAAGGTACGACAGCCTCTCTGGAAACACCATATATTTT. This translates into CAWSVRYDSLSGNTIYF.

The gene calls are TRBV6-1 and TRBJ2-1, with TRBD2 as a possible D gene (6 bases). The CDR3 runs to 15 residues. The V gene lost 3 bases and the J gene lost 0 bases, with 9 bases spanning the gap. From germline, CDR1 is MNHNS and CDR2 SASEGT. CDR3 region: CASSEAGSSYNEQFF. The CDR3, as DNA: TGTGCCAGCAGTGAGGCGGGGAGCTCCTACAATGAGCAGTTCTTC.

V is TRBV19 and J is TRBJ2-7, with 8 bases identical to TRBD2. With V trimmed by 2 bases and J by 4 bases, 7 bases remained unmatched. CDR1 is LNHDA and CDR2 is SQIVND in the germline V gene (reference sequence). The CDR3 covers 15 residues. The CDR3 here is CASSITAGEAYEQYF. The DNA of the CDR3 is TGTGCCAGTAGTATAACAGCGGGGGAGGCTTACGAGCAGTACTTC.

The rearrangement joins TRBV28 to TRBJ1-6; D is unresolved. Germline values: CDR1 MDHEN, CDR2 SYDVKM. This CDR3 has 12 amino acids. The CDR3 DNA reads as TGTGCATCAGAAGGTTATAATTCACCCCTCCACTTT. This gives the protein CASEGYNSPLHF.

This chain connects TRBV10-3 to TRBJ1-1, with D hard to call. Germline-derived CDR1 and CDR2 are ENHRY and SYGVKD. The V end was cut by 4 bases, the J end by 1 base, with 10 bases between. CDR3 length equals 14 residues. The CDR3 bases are TGTGCCATCAGTGGGGTCGGAGGGAACACTGAAGCTTTCTTT. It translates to CAISGVGGNTEAFF.

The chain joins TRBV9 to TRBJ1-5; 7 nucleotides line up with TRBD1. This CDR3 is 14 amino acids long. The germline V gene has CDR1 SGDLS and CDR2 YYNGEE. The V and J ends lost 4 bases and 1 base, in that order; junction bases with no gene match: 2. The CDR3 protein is CASSQGGSNQPQHF. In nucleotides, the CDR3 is TGTGCCAGCAGCCAGGGGGGAAGCAATCAGCCCCAGCATTTT.

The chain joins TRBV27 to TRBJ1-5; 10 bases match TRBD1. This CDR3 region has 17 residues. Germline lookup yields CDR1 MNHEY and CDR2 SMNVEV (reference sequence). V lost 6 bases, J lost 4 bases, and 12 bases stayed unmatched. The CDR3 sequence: CASRSSLGQGRNQPQHF. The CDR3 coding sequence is TGTGCCAGCAGATCCTCCCTGGGACAGGGGCGTAATCAGCCCCAGCATTTT.